Shown below are 8 T cell receptor beta chains from a single sample sequenced in a study of T cells in localized non-small cell lung cancer. Produced via immunoSEQ multiplex PCR; TCRdb's table is partial and in-frame only. The sample lists approximately 60,000 clones; 90% were seen once. The starting material was peripheral blood, obtained before any cancer treatment. All receptors come from a woman aged 35 to 70 with stage I lung adenocarcinoma.

The rearrangement joins TRBV7-6 to TRBJ2-7; unclear D gene. V lost 4 bases, J lost 0 bases, and 7 bases lay in between. CDR1 is SGHVS, CDR2 FNYEAQ, per germline. The CDR3 consists of 13 residues. As DNA, the CDR3 is TGTGCCAGCAGCTCCCTAAGCTCCTACGAGCAGTACTTC. This encodes CASSSLSSYEQYF. Filled out from reference TRBV7-6 and TRBJ2-7, the complete variable domain reads GAGVSQSPRYKVTKRGQDVALRCDPISGHVSLYWYRQALGQGPEFLTYFNYEAQQDKSGLPNDRFSAERPEGSISTLTIQRTEQRDSAMYRCASSSLSSYEQYFGPGTRLTVT.

The CDR3 protein is CASSHLTSGGPYEQYF. CDR3 nucleotide sequence: TGCGCCAGCAGCCACCTCACTAGCGGGGGTCCTTACGAGCAGTACTTC. This chain joins TRBV4-3 and TRBJ2-7, with 11 bases matching TRBD2. This CDR3 comprises 16 residues. V shed 3 bases, J shed 4 bases, and the junction held 8 bases outside the gene matches. Per the germline V gene, CDR1 is LGHNA and CDR2 is YSLEER.

The chain has TRBV2 and TRBJ1-2; TRBD1 matches 9 bases. The CDR3 totals 15 residues. Germline loops: CDR1 SNHLY, CDR2 FYNNEI. V shed 2 bases, J shed 8 bases, and the junction held 9 bases outside the gene matches. The CDR3 DNA is TGTGCCAGCAGTGAAAGACCGGGACAGGGTAACGGCTACACCTTC. Amino acids: CASSERPGQGNGYTF.

The genes are TRBV6-5 and TRBJ2-7; D not certain. The germline V and J ends were trimmed by 0 bases and 4 bases, with 7 bases remaining between them. The CDR3 contains 13 residues. Looked up from germline, CDR1 is MNHEY and CDR2 is SVGAGI. The CDR3, as DNA: TGTGCCAGCAGTTACTCGGGCAGTTACGAGCAGTACTTC. It is translated as CASSYSGSYEQYF.

In this sample, this clone turned up a few times. CDR3 region: CASSLQKLSSYNEQFF. DNA of the CDR3: TGTGCCAGCAGCTTGCAAAAGCTCTCTTCCTACAATGAGCAGTTCTTC. This chain links TRBV5-4 with TRBJ2-1; D remains ambiguous. Germline V CDR1 and CDR2: SGHNT, YYREEE (reference sequence). V gave up 1 base and J gave up 1 base, with 12 bases separating them. The CDR3 loop spans 16 amino acids.

The V call is TRBV10-3, the J call TRBJ1-1, with a possible D match to TRBD1 (5 bases). The CDR3 sequence is 15 residues long. The ends were cut back, 4 bases at V and 5 bases at J, with 17 bases in the middle. The germline gives CDR1 ENHRY, CDR2 SYGVKD. CDR3 amino acids: CAISGEGRRVTEAFF. CDR3 bases: TGTGCCATCAGTGGGGAGGGGAGGAGAGTAACTGAAGCTTTCTTT.

The chain is built from TRBV4-2 and TRBJ1-1; D gene unclear. This CDR3 spans 13 amino acids. Looked up from germline, CDR1 is LGHNA and CDR2 is YNFKEQ. V was trimmed by 1 base and J by 4 bases, leaving 7 bases between them. The CDR3 here is CASSQGLGTEAFF. CDR3 bases: TGTGCCAGCAGCCAAGGGTTGGGCACTGAAGCTTTCTTT.

The V call is TRBV27, the J call TRBJ1-1, with TRBD1 identical over 7 bases. This CDR3 region has 16 residues. V dropped 6 bases and J dropped 1; count of bases not matched to a gene: 11. Germline CDR1 and CDR2: MNHEY and SMNVEV (reference sequence). CDR3 region: CASRSRPGQRNTEAFF. The CDR3 DNA follows: TGTGCCAGCAGGTCCAGACCGGGACAGAGGAACACTGAAGCTTTCTTT.